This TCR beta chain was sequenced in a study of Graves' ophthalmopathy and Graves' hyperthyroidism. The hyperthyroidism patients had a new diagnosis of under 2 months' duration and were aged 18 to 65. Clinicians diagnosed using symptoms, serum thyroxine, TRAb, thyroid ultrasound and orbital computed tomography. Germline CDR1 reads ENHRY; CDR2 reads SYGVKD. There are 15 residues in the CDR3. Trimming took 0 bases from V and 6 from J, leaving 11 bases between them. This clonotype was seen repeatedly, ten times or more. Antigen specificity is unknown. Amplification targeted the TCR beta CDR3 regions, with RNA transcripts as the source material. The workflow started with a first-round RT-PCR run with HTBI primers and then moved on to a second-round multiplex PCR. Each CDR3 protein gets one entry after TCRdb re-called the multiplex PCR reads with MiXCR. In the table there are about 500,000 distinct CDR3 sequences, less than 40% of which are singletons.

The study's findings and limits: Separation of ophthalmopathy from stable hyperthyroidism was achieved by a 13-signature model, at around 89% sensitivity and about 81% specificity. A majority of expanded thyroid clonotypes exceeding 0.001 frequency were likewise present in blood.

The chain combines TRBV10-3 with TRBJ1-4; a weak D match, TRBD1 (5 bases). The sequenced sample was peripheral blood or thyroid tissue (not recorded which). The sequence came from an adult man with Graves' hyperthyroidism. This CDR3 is CAISESLQGDEKLFF. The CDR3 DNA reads TGTGCCATCAGTGAGTCGCTTCAGGGTGATGAAAAACTGTTTTTT.